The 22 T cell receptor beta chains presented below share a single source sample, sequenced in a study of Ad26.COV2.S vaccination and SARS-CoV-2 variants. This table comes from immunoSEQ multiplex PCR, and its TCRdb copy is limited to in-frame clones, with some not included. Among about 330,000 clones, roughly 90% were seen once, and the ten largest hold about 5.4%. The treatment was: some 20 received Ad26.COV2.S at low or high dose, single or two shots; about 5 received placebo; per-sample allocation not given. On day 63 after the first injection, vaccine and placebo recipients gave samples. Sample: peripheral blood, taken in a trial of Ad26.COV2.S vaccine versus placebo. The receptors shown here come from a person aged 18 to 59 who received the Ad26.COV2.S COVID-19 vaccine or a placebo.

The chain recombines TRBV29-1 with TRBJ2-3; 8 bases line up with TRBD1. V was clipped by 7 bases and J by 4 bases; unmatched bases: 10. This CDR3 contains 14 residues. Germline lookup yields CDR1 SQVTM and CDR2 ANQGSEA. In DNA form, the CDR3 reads TGCAGCGCCCCCGGAGACAGGGGCCCAGATACGCAGTATTTT. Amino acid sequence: CSAPGDRGPDTQYF.

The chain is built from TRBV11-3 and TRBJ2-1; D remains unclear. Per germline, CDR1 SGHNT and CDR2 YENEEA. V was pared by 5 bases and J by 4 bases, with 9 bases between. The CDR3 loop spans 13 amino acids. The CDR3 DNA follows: TGTGCCAGCAGCCCCCCGATGTACAATGAGCAGTTCTTC. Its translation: CASSPPMYNEQFF.

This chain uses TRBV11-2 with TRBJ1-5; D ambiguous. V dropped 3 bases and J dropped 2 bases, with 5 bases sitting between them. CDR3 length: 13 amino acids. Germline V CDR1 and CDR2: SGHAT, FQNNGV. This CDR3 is CASSLSGNQPQHF. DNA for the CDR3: TGTGCCAGCAGCTTGTCGGGCAATCAGCCCCAGCATTTT.

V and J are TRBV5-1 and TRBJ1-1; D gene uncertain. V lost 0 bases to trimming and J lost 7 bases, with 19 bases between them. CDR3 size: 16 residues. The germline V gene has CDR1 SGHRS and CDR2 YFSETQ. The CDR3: CASSLAGSGVPLEAFF. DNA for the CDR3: TGCGCCAGCAGCTTGGCCGGATCGGGAGTGCCTCTTGAAGCTTTCTTT.

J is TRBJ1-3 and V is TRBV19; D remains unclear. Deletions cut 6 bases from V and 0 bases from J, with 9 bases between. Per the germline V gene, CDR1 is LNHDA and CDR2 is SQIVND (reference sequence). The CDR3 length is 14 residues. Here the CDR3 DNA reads TGTGCCAGTAGCTCTACAATCTCTGGAAACACCATATATTTT. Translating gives CASSSTISGNTIYF.

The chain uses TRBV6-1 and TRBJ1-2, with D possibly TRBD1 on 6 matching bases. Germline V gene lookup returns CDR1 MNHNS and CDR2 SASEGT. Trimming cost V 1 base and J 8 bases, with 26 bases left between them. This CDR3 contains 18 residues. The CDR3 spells CASSEVPGYWTAQGGYTF. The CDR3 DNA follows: TGTGCCAGCAGTGAAGTGCCAGGGTATTGGACAGCCCAAGGGGGCTACACCTTC.

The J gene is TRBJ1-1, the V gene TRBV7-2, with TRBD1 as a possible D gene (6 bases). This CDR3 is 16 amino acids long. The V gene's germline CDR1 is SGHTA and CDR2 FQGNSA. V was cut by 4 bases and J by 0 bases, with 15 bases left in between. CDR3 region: CASSSRLGGMNTEAFF. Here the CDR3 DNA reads TGTGCCAGCAGCTCAAGATTAGGGGGGATGAACACTGAAGCTTTCTTT. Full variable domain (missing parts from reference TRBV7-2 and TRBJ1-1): GAGVSQSPSNKVTEKGKDVELRCDPISGHTALYWYRQSLGQGLEFLIYFQGNSAPDKSGLPSDRFSAERTGGSVSTLTIQRTQQEDSAVYLCASSSRLGGMNTEAFFGQGTRLTVV.

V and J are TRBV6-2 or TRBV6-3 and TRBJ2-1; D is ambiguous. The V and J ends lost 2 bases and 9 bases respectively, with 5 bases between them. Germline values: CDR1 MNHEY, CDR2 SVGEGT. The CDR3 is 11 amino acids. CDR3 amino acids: CASSYNGEQFF. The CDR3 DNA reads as TGTGCCAGCAGTTACAATGGTGAGCAGTTCTTC.

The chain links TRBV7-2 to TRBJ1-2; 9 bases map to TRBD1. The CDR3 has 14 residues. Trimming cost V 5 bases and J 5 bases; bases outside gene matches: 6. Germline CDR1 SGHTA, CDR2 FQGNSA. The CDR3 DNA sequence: TGTGCCAGCAGCGTAGGACAGGGGCAATATGGCTACACCTTC. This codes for CASSVGQGQYGYTF.

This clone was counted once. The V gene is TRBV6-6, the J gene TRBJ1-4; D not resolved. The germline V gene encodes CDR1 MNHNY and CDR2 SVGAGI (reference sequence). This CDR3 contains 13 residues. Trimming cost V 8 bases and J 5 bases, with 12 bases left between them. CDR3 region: CASQTLVNEKLFF. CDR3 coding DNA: TGTGCCAGCCAGACGCTGGTCAATGAAAAACTGTTTTTT.

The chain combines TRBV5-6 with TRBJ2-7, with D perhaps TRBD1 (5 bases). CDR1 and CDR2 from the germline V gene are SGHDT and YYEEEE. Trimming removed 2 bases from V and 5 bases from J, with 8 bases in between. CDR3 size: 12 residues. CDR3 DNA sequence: TGTGCCAGCAGCTTAGTAGGGGACGAGCAGTACTTC. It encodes CASSLVGDEQYF.

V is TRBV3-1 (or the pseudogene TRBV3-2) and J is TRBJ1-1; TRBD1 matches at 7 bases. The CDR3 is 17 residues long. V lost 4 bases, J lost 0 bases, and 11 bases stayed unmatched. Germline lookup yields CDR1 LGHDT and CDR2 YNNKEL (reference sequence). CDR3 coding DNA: TGTGCCAGCAGCCCAGAGGTCCTACAGGGGCTGAACACTGAAGCTTTCTTT. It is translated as CASSPEVLQGLNTEAFF.

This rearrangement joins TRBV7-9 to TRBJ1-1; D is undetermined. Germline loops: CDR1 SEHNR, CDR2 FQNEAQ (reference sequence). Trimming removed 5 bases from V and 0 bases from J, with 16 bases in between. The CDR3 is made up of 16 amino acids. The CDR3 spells CASSPTAGFMNTEAFF. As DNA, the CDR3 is TGTGCCAGCAGCCCCACGGCAGGATTCATGAACACTGAAGCTTTCTTT.

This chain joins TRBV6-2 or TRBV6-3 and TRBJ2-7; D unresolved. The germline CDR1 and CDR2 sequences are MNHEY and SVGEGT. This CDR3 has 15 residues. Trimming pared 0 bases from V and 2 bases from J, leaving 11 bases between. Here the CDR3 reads CASSYSAGEAYEQYV. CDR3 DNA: TGTGCCAGCAGTTACTCCGCCGGAGAGGCCTACGAGCAGTACGTC.

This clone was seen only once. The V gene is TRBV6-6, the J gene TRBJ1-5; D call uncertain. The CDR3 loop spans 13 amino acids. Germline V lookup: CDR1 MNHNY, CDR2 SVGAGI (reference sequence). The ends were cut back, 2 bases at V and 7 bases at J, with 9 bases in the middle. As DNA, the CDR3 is TGTGCCAGCAGTTACAACGGGGTCCAGCCCCAGCATTTT. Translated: CASSYNGVQPQHF.

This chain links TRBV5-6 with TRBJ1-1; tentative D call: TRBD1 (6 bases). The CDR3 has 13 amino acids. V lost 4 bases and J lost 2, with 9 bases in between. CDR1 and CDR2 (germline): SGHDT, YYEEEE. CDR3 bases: TGTGCCAGCAGCCCAGGGGTAAACACTGAAGCTTTCTTT. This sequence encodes CASSPGVNTEAFF.

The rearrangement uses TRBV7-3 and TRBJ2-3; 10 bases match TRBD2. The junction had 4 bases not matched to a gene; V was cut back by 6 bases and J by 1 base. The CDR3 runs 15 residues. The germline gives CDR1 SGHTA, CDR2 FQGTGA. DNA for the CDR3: TGTGCCAGCAGTCACGGGACTAGCGGCACAGATACGCAGTATTTT. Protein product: CASSHGTSGTDTQYF. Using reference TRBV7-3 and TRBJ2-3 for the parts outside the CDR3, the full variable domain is GAGVSQTPSNKVTEKGKYVELRCDPISGHTALYWYRQSLGQGPEFLIYFQGTGAADDSGLPNDRFFAVRPEGSVSTLKIQRTERGDSAVYLCASSHGTSGTDTQYFGPGTRLTVL.

CDR3 nucleotides: TGCAGCGTGAGGGTAGGGAAGGTTCCGGACACTGAAGCTTTCTTT. It is translated as CSVRVGKVPDTEAFF. This rearrangement joins TRBV29-1 to TRBJ1-1; no reliable D call. CDR3 length: 15 amino acids. Trimming removed 6 bases at V and 3 bases at J, with 20 bases between. Germline lookup yields CDR1 SQVTM and CDR2 ANQGSEA.

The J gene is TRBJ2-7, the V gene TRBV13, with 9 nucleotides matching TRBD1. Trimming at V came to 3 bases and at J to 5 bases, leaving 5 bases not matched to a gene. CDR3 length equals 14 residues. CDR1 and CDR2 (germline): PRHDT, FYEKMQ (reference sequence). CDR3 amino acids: CASSFTGGKNEQYF. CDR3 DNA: TGTGCCAGCAGCTTTACAGGGGGCAAGAACGAGCAGTACTTC. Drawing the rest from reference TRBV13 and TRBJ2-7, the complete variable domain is AAGVIQSPRHLIKEKRETATLKCYPIPRHDTVYWYQQGPGQDPQFLISFYEKMQSDKGSIPDRFSAQQFSDYHSELNMSSLELGDSALYFCASSFTGGKNEQYFGPGTRLTVT.

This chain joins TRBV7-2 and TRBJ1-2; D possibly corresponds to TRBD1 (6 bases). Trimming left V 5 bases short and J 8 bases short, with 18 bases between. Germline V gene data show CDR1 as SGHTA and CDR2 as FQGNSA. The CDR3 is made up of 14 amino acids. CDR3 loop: CASSLQTPGGGYTF. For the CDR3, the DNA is TGTGCCAGCAGCCTCCAGACCCCTGGGGGCGGCTACACCTTC.

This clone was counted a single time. The CDR3 region has the DNA TGTGCCAGCAGCTTAGCTTCGGGACAGGACTACGAGCAGTACTTC. Amino acid sequence: CASSLASGQDYEQYF. This sequence joins TRBV7-9 and TRBJ2-7; 8 bases agree with TRBD1. This CDR3 comprises 15 residues. Germline V lookup: CDR1 SEHNR, CDR2 FQNEAQ (reference sequence). J gave up 3 bases and V 0 bases, and 4 bases lay outside the gene matches. The full variable domain, completed using reference TRBV7-9 and TRBJ2-7, is DTGVSQNPRHKITKRGQNVTFRCDPISEHNRLYWYRQTLGQGPEFLTYFQNEAQLEKSRLLSDRFSAERPKGSFSTLEIQRTEQGDSAMYLCASSLASGQDYEQYFGPGTRLTVT.

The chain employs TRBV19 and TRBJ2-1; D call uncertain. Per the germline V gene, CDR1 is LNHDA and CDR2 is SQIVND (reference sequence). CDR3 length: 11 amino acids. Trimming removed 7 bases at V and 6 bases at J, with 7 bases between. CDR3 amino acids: CASIRPNEQFF. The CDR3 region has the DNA TGTGCCAGTATTCGTCCCAATGAGCAGTTCTTC.